This T cell receptor beta chain was documented in a study of CD4 and CD8 cells across lung adenocarcinoma regions. The patients had localized lung adenocarcinoma, a non-small cell subtype. One entry per CDR3 protein results from TCRdb running MiXCR on the PCR reads. The table has under 20,000 distinct CDR3 sequences, about 46% seen once; the top ten hold roughly 19%. The CDR3 runs 14 residues. Trimming took off 2 bases at V and 9 bases at J, with 13 bases between the two ends. CDR1 is MNHGY and CDR2 is SVAAGI in the germline V gene. Sequenced input: CD4+ T cells from the margin of a lung tumor. This TCR came from a male donor with lung adenocarcinoma. The CD4 and CD8 labels of this study may be unreliable. V gene TRBV6-9 combines with J gene TRBJ2-2; D unresolved. CDR3 loop: CASSYSANARELFF. In DNA form, the CDR3 reads TGTGCCAGCAGTTATAGCGCGAACGCCAGGGAGCTGTTTTTT.